The 26 T cell receptor beta chains reported below all come from one sample, sequenced in a study of vaccination and CD4 T cells after COVID-19. An Oncomine TCR Beta short-read assay was used to sequence the DNA from cultured CD4+ T cells. TCRdb analysed the PCR reads with MiXCR anew, one entry per CDR3 protein. The sample yields some 9,000 distinct CDR3 sequences, 64% seen once. The sample's treatment: roughly 11-day PBMC culture with coronavirus spike peptide pools or control peptides (ViraFEST assay). Which antigens these TCRs recognize remains unknown. The sequenced sample consisted of CD4+ T cells from blood, cultured in vitro. Receptors were obtained from a human donor who had recovered from COVID-19.

The chain combines TRBV19 with TRBJ2-3; D call uncertain. The V end lost 6 bases, the J end lost 3 bases, and 7 bases lay between the germline ends. This CDR3 is built from 12 residues. Looked up from germline, CDR1 is LNHDA and CDR2 is SQIVND (reference sequence). As DNA, the CDR3 is TGTGCCAGTAGCGGCCTTACAGATACGCAGTATTTT. Protein: CASSGLTDTQYF.

The chain recombines TRBV5-6 with TRBJ1-1; D remains ambiguous. CDR3 size: 13 residues. The ends were cut back, 1 base at V and 6 bases at J, with 10 bases in the middle. From germline, CDR1 is SGHDT and CDR2 YYEEEE. CDR3 in DNA: TGTGCCAGCAGCTTGCTCCCCAGTCCTGAAGCTTTCTTT. Residues: CASSLLPSPEAFF.

CDR3 region: CASSLTGDNQPQHF. Here the CDR3 DNA reads TGTGCCAGCAGTTTGACAGGGGATAACCAGCCCCAGCATTTT. The V and J genes are TRBV12-3 or TRBV12-4 and TRBJ1-5, with 8 bases identical to TRBD1. Losses at the gene ends were 3 bases for V and 7 bases for J; bases not matched to a gene: 5. The CDR3 consists of 14 residues.

This clonotype was seen a few times. V usage is TRBV7-4 and J usage is TRBJ1-6; D call uncertain. The CDR3 is made up of 13 amino acids. The germline V and J ends were trimmed by 5 bases and 10 bases, with 12 bases remaining between them. Germline CDR1 and CDR2: SGHVT and SQSDAQ. In DNA, the CDR3 is TGTGCCAGCAGCGTAGAGCTCGGGTCACCCCTCCACTTT. Protein product: CASSVELGSPLHF.

The chain links TRBV20-1 to TRBJ2-7; 10 bases agree with TRBD1. Germline V gene sequence: CDR1 DFQATT, CDR2 SNEGSKA (reference sequence). This CDR3 contains 14 residues. V trimming: 6 bases; J trimming: 5 bases; junction bases outside the gene matches: 10. This chain's CDR3 is CSALLGDRGDEQYF. The CDR3 nucleotides are TGCAGTGCCCTACTAGGGGACAGGGGTGACGAGCAGTACTTC.

The chain carries TRBV19 and TRBJ2-5, with D perhaps being TRBD1 or TRBD2 (5 bases each). In germline, CDR1 is LNHDA, CDR2 SQIVND (reference sequence). This CDR3 is built from 16 residues. Trimming shortened V by 5 bases and J by 1 base, and 17 bases separated the two germline ends. This CDR3 reads CASSWGIEGTQETQYF. The CDR3 nucleotides are TGTGCCAGTAGTTGGGGGATTGAGGGCACCCAAGAGACCCAGTACTTC.

This clonotype was seen a handful of times. This chain links TRBV15 with TRBJ2-5; 8 nucleotides agree with TRBD2. The length of the CDR3 is 16 residues. Trimming at V came to 0 bases and at J to 5 bases, leaving 8 bases not matched to a gene. Germline CDR1 is LNHNV and CDR2 is YYDKDF (reference sequence). CDR3 protein: CATSRDWMVAGETQYF. CDR3 DNA sequence: TGTGCCACCAGCAGAGATTGGATGGTAGCGGGGGAGACCCAGTACTTC.

This clonotype showed up just a few times. CDR3: CATSRDRGNLERTEAFF. The CDR3 nucleotides read TGTGCCACCAGCAGAGACAGAGGCAATCTTGAAAGGACTGAAGCTTTCTTT. The gene calls are TRBV15 and TRBJ1-1; no firm D call. The CDR3 is 17 amino acids. Germline CDR1 and CDR2: LNHNV and YYDKDF (reference sequence). V lost 0 bases to trimming and J lost 5 bases, with 19 bases between them. The full variable domain, completed using reference TRBV15 and TRBJ1-1, is DAMVIQNPRYQVTQFGKPVTLSCSQTLNHNVMYWYQQKSSQAPKLLFHYYDKDFNNEADTPDNFQSRRPNTSFCFLDIRSPGLGDTAMYLCATSRDRGNLERTEAFFGQGTRLTVV.

The chain combines TRBV4-1 with TRBJ2-3; tentatively, D is TRBD1 (5 bases). V lost 0 bases and J 4 bases, leaving 14 bases between the germline ends. Per the germline V gene, CDR1 is MGHRA and CDR2 is YSYEKL. The length of the CDR3 is 16 residues. CDR3 amino acids: CASSQERTGGADTQYF. CDR3 sequence (DNA): TGCGCCAGCAGCCAAGAGAGAACAGGTGGGGCAGATACGCAGTATTTT.

The chain combines TRBV11-3 with TRBJ1-1; TRBD1 is a possible D gene (5 bases). V was clipped by 0 bases and J by 11 bases, with 16 bases between them. Germline loops: CDR1 SGHNT, CDR2 YENEEA. CDR3 length: 14 amino acids. DNA of the CDR3: TGTGCCAGCAGCTTAGAAAGGCAGGGCCCCGACGCTTTCTTT. It encodes CASSLERQGPDAFF.

V gene TRBV7-9 combines with J gene TRBJ1-2, with D unresolved. The germline V gene has CDR1 SEHNR and CDR2 FQNEAQ (reference sequence). V gave up 4 bases and J gave up 7 bases, with 10 bases separating them. This CDR3 is 12 amino acids long. The CDR3 nucleotides are TGTGCCAGCAGCTATGCGACTGGTGGCTACACCTTC. Translating gives CASSYATGGYTF.

This clonotype turned up a few times. The chain uses TRBV29-1 and TRBJ2-1; 9 bases fit TRBD1. With V trimmed by 6 bases and J by 3 bases, 3 bases remained unmatched. Germline lookup yields CDR1 SQVTM and CDR2 ANQGSEA. CDR3 length: 13 amino acids. CDR3 residues: CSVGDRVYNEQFF. Written as DNA, the CDR3 is TGCAGCGTCGGGGACAGGGTCTACAATGAGCAGTTCTTC.

The chain combines TRBV7-6 with TRBJ2-3; a possible D gene is TRBD1 (6 bases). This CDR3 region has 15 residues. Germline V gene sequence: CDR1 SGHVS, CDR2 FNYEAQ. Trimming pared 5 bases from V and 1 base from J, leaving 13 bases between. CDR3 region: CASSQDPGGTDTQYF. In nucleotides, the CDR3 is TGTGCCAGCAGCCAAGACCCAGGGGGCACAGATACGCAGTATTTT.

The chain employs TRBV20-1 and TRBJ2-1; 8 nucleotides match TRBD2. The germline gives CDR1 DFQATT, CDR2 SNEGSKA (reference sequence). The V segment lost 0 bases and the J segment 8 bases; nucleotides outside the gene matches: 6. There are 14 residues in the CDR3. The CDR3 reads CSARDSGGADEQFF. The DNA for the CDR3 is TGCAGTGCTAGAGATTCCGGGGGGGCTGATGAGCAGTTCTTC.

This sequence joins TRBV7-2 and TRBJ2-5, with D perhaps TRBD1 or TRBD2 (5 bases each). Trimming took off 0 bases at V and 0 bases at J, with 8 bases between the two ends. The CDR3 sequence is 15 residues long. CDR1 SGHTA and CDR2 FQGNSA come from the germline V gene. CDR3 DNA sequence: TGTGCCAGCAGCTTAGCGGGACGGAACCAAGAGACCCAGTACTTC. Its protein product is CASSLAGRNQETQYF. The full variable domain, rest sourced from reference TRBV7-2 and TRBJ2-5, is GAGVSQSPSNKVTEKGKDVELRCDPISGHTALYWYRQSLGQGLEFLIYFQGNSAPDKSGLPSDRFSAERTGGSVSTLTIQRTQQEDSAVYLCASSLAGRNQETQYFGPGTRLLVL.

The chain employs TRBV5-6 and TRBJ2-3; no definite D call. This CDR3 region has 14 residues. V was clipped by 3 bases and J by 0 bases, with 8 bases between them. Germline V gene sequence: CDR1 SGHDT, CDR2 YYEEEE. The CDR3, as DNA: TGTGCCAGCAGCTCGCAGCCAAGCACAGATACGCAGTATTTT. Protein sequence: CASSSQPSTDTQYF. Drawing the rest from reference TRBV5-6 and TRBJ2-3, the complete variable domain is DAGVTQSPTHLIKTRGQQVTLRCSPKSGHDTVSWYQQALGQGPQFIFQYYEEEERQRGNFPDRFSGHQFPNYSSELNVNALLLGDSALYLCASSSQPSTDTQYFGPGTRLTVL.

In this sample, this clonotype turned up a few times. V is TRBV28 and J is TRBJ1-2; no definite D call. Germline lookup yields CDR1 MDHEN and CDR2 SYDVKM. This CDR3 has 13 residues. Deletions cut 3 bases from V and 7 bases from J, with 12 bases between. CDR3 residues: CASSLASFSGYTF. Here the CDR3 DNA reads TGTGCCAGCAGTTTGGCCAGTTTCTCTGGCTACACCTTC.

The chain is built from TRBV27 and TRBJ2-3; possible D gene TRBD1, 6 bases. In germline, CDR1 is MNHEY, CDR2 SMNVEV (reference sequence). Trimming left V 6 bases short and J 5 bases short, with 15 bases between. This CDR3 region has 14 residues. In nucleotides, the CDR3 is TGTGCCAGCAGCCCGGACAGCCCGCAAGATACGCAGTATTTT. It yields the protein CASSPDSPQDTQYF.

The chain couples TRBV6-1 to TRBJ2-5; TRBD2 aligns across 8 bases. This CDR3 has 15 amino acids. V lost 2 bases to trimming and J lost 7 bases; unmatched junction nucleotides: 9. Germline V lookup: CDR1 MNHNS, CDR2 SASEGT. CDR3 sequence (DNA): TGTGCCAGCAGTGAATTTGGCGAGCGGGGGAGGACCCAGTACTTC. Its translation: CASSEFGERGRTQYF.

This chain connects TRBV27 to TRBJ2-7; maybe TRBD1 (7 bases). CDR1 and CDR2 (germline): MNHEY, SMNVEV (reference sequence). V dropped 4 bases and J dropped 3 bases, with 22 bases sitting between them. The CDR3 covers 17 residues. CDR3 nucleotide sequence: TGTGCCAGCAGTTCTGGGTTAGGCGGGACAGTGGTCTACGAGCAGTACTTC. It specifies CASSSGLGGTVVYEQYF.

The chain recombines TRBV27 with TRBJ1-1; D is perhaps TRBD1 (5 bases). CDR1 MNHEY and CDR2 SMNVEV come from the germline V gene (reference sequence). CDR3 length: 13 residues. The V gene lost 5 bases and the J gene lost 1 base, with 8 bases spanning the gap. CDR3 in DNA: TGTGCCAGCAGTCTACAGGCGAACACTGAAGCTTTCTTT. It translates to CASSLQANTEAFF.

This sequence joins TRBV6-2 or TRBV6-3 and TRBJ1-6; TRBD1 matches at 8 bases. Germline V gene sequence: CDR1 MNHEY, CDR2 SVGEGT. The CDR3 totals 15 residues. J lost 10 bases, V lost 2 bases, and 7 bases had no gene match. The CDR3 sequence is CASSYKGQDLSPLHF. CDR3 DNA sequence: TGTGCCAGCAGTTACAAGGGACAGGATCTCTCACCCCTCCACTTT.

This clonotype was recorded once. V usage is TRBV6-5 and J usage is TRBJ2-3, with TRBD1 identical over 10 bases. CDR3 length: 15 residues. The junction had 4 bases not matched to a gene; V was cut back by 3 bases and J by 4 bases. The V gene's germline CDR1 is MNHEY and CDR2 SVGAGI. For the CDR3, the DNA is TGTGCCAGCAGTTATGCGGGACAGGGGCCAGATACGCAGTATTTT. As protein: CASSYAGQGPDTQYF.

The V gene is TRBV20-1, the J gene TRBJ1-5, with unresolved D. The germline V gene has CDR1 DFQATT and CDR2 SNEGSKA (reference sequence). With 6 bases removed from V and 6 bases from J, the gap between germline ends came to 15 bases. The CDR3 has 13 residues. The DNA for the CDR3 is TGCAGTGCCTACGGCCATAGCGGTCAGCCCCAGCATTTT. It encodes CSAYGHSGQPQHF.

The V gene is TRBV20-1, the J gene TRBJ2-7, with D maybe TRBD1 (5 bases). The germline CDR1 and CDR2 sequences are DFQATT and SNEGSKA (reference sequence). This CDR3 is built from 13 residues. Trimming shortened V by 5 bases and J by 0 bases, and 11 bases separated the two germline ends. The CDR3 DNA is TGCAGTGCTGCCAGGGAAAGCTCCTACGAGCAGTACTTC. Its translation is CSAARESSYEQYF.

The rearrangement joins TRBV6-1 to TRBJ1-1; D unclear. CDR1 MNHNS and CDR2 SASEGT come from the germline V gene. Between the trimmed V and J ends, which lost 7 bases and 2 bases, there was a span of 8 bases. The CDR3 loop spans 12 amino acids. CDR3 nucleotide sequence: TGTGCCAGCACCTACAGCAACACTGAAGCTTTCTTT. It translates to CASTYSNTEAFF.